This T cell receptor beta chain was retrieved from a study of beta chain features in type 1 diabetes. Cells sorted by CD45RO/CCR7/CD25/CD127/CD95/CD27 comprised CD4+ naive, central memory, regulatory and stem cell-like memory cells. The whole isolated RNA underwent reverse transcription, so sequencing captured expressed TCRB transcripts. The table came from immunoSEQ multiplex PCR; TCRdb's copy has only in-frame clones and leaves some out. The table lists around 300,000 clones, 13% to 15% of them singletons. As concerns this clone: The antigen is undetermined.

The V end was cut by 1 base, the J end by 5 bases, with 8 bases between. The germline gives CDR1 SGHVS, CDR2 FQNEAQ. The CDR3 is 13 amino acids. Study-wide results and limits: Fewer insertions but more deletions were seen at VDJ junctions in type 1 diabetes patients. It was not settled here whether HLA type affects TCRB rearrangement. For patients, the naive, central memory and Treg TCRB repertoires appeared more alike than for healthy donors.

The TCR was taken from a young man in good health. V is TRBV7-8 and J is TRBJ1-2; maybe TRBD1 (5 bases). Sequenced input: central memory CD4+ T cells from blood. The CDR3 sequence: CASSLGSGYGYTF. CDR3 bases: TGTGCCAGCAGCTTAGGTTCAGGGTATGGCTACACCTTC. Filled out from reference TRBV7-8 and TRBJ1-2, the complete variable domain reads GAGVSQSPRYKVAKRGQDVALRCDPISGHVSLFWYQQALGQGPEFLTYFQNEAQLDKSGLPSDRFFAERPEGSVSTLKIQRTQQEDSAVYLCASSLGSGYGYTFGSGTRLTVV.